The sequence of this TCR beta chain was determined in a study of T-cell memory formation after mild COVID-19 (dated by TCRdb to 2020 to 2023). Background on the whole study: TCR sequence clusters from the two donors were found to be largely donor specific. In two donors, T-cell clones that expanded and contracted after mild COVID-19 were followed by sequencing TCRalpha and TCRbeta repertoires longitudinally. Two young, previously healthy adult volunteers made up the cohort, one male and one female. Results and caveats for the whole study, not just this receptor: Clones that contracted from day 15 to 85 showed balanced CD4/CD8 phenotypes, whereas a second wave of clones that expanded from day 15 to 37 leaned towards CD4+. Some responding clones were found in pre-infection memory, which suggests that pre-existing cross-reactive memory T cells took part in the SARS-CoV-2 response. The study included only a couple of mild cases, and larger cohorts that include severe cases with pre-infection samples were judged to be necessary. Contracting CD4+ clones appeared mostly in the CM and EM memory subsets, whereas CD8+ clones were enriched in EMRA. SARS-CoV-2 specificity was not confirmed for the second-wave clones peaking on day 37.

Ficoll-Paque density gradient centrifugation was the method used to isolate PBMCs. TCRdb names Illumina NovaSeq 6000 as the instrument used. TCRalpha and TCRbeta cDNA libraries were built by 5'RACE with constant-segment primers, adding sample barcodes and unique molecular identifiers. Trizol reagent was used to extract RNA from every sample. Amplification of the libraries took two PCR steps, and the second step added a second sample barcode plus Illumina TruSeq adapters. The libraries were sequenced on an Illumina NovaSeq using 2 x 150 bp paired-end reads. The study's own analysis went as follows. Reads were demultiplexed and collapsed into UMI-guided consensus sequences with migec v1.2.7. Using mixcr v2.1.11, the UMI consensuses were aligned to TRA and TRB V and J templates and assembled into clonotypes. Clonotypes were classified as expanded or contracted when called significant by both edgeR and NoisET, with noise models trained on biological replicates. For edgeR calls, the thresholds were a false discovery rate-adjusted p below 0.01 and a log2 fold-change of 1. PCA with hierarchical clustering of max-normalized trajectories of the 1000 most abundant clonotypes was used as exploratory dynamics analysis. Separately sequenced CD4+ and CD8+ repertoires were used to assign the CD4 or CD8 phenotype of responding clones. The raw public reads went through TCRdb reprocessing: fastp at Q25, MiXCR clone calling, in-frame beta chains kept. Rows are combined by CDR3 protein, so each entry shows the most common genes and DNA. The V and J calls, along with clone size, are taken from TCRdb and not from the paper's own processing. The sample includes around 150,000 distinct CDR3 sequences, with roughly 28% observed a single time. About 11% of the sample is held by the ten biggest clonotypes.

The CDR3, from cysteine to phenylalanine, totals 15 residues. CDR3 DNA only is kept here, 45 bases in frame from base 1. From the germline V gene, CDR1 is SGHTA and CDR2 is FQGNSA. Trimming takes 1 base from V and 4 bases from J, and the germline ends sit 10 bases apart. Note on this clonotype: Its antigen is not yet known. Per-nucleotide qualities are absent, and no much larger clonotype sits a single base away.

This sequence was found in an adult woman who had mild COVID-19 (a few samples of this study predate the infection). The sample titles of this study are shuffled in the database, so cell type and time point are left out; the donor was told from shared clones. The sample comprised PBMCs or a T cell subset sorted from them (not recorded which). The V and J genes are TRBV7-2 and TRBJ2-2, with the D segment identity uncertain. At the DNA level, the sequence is TGTGCCAGCAGCTTAGATTGGCCAAGCACCGGGGAGCTGTTTTTT. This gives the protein CASSLDWPSTGELFF.